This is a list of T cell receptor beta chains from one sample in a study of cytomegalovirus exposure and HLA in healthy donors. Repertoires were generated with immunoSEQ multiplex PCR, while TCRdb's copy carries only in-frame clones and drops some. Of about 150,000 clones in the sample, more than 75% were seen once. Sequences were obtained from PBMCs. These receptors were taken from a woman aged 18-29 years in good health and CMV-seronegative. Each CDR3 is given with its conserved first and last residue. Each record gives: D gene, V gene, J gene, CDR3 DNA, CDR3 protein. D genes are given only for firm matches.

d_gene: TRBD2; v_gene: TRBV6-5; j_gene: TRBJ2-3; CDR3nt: TGTGCCAGCAAACGGGGGGGCCCCAGAGGAGATACGCAGTATTTT; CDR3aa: CASKRGGPRGDTQYF
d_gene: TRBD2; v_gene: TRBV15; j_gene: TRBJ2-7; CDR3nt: TGTGCCACCAGCAGAGAGGGGCTAGCGGGCCGCGAGCAGTACTTC; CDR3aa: CATSREGLAGREQYF
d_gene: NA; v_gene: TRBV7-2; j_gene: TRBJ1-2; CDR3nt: TGTGCCAGCAGCTTAGGCGCACAGACGTATGGCTACACCTTC; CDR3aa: CASSLGAQTYGYTF
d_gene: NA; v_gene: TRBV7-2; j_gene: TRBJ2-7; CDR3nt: TGTGCCAGCAGCCGTTCACAGGGGGGGGTGGGGGAGCAGTACTTC; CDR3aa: CASSRSQGGVGEQYF
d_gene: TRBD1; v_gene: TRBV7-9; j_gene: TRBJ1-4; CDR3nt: TGTTCCAGCAGCCGCGGACAGGGGACAACTAATGAAAAACTGTTTTTT; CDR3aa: CSSSRGQGTTNEKLFF
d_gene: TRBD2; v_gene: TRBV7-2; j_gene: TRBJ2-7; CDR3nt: TGTGCCAGCACCCCGACTAGCGGCTCTTACGAGCAGTACTTC; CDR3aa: CASTPTSGSYEQYF
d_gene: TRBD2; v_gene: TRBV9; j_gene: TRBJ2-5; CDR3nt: TGTGCCAGCAGCAGTCCGTGGGGACTAGCTTACTTC; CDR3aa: CASSSPWGLAYF
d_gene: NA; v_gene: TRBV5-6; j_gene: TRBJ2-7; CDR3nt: TGTGCCAGCAGCTTGGCCTGGAGCTACGAGCAGTACTTC; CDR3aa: CASSLAWSYEQYF
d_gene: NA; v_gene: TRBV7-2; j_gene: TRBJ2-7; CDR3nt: TGTGCCAGCAGCTTAGGGGCAGGGTGGGACTACGAGCAGTACTTC; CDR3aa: CASSLGAGWDYEQYF
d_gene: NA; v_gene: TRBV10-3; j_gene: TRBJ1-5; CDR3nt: TGTGCCATCAGTGAGCGAGGGATCAATCAGCCCCAGCATTTT; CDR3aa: CAISERGINQPQHF
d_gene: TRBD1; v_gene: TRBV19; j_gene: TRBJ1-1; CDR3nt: TGTGCCAGTAGTATCTGGACAGGGGGCCTGAACACTGAAGCTTTCTTT; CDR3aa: CASSIWTGGLNTEAFF